The 10 T cell receptor beta chains in this list originate from one sample, sequenced in a study of T-cell reconstitution after alpha-beta-depleted transplantation in children. Researchers prepared the TCRbeta library using unique molecular identifiers, the study reports. Via MiXCR, TCRdb re-called the PCR reads, giving one row per CDR3 protein. Of about 870,000 distinct CDR3 sequences listed, roughly 16% are singletons. The sequencing here drew on PBMCs, mostly from graft donor cells, taken 360 days after TCRalphabeta/CD19-depleted stem cell transplant. The receptors shown here come from a male patient aged 10-17 years who had a stem cell transplant for acute lymphoblastic leukemia, so the T cells may come from the graft donor.

A few counts support this clonotype. This chain connects TRBV5-1 to TRBJ1-1; D gene uncertain. Trimming stripped 5 bases from V and 3 bases from J, with 5 bases between. The CDR3 is made up of 11 amino acids. CDR1 is SGHRS and CDR2 is YFSETQ in the germline V gene. CDR3: CASRGHTEAFF. Here the CDR3 DNA reads TGCGCCAGCAGGGGTCACACTGAAGCTTTCTTT.

This clonotype was observed at least ten times. The V gene is TRBV5-1, the J gene TRBJ1-6, with unresolved D. This CDR3 comprises 16 residues. Germline V gene lookup returns CDR1 SGHRS and CDR2 YFSETQ. With 7 bases removed from V and 5 bases from J, the gap between germline ends came to 19 bases. The CDR3 DNA is TGCGCCAGCGCCCTCTTCGCTGGCCCGAATAATTCACCCCTCCACTTT. Translation: CASALFAGPNNSPLHF.

This clonotype appeared a few times. The chain is built from TRBV7-9 and TRBJ1-5; D gene ambiguous. Trimming left V 5 bases short and J 0 bases short, with 8 bases between. CDR1 is SEHNR and CDR2 is FQNEAQ in the germline V gene (reference sequence). This CDR3 spans 14 amino acids. The CDR3 sequence: CASSQGYSNQPQHF. The CDR3, as DNA: TGTGCCAGCAGCCAAGGATATAGCAATCAGCCCCAGCATTTT.

This clonotype occurred a few times. The chain uses TRBV6-5 and TRBJ1-1, with no clear D. The germline V gene encodes CDR1 MNHEY and CDR2 SVGAGI. CDR3 length: 14 amino acids. The germline V and J ends were trimmed by 1 base and 0 bases, with 6 bases remaining between them. The CDR3 DNA sequence: TGTGCCAGCAGTTACTTGGGGTTGAACACTGAAGCTTTCTTT. Translation: CASSYLGLNTEAFF.

The table lists this clonotype with many counts. J is TRBJ2-1 and V is TRBV7-9; weak D call: TRBD1 (6 bases). The germline gives CDR1 SEHNR, CDR2 FQNEAQ (reference sequence). The CDR3 has 17 residues. The V gene lost 5 bases and the J gene lost 2 bases, with 19 bases spanning the gap. CDR3 coding DNA: TGTGCCAGCAGCGACAACGAGGGGGAGACCCCCTACAATGAGCAGTTCTTC. It codes for CASSDNEGETPYNEQFF.

This clonotype has only a few counts. This rearrangement joins TRBV4-1 to TRBJ2-5; D perhaps matches TRBD2 (5 bases). The germline V gene encodes CDR1 MGHRA and CDR2 YSYEKL. Trimming shortened V by 6 bases and J by 9 bases, and 14 bases separated the two germline ends. The CDR3 loop spans 12 amino acids. CDR3 region: CASSPGPGAQYF. DNA for the CDR3: TGCGCCAGCAGTCCCGGGCCCGGGGCCCAGTACTTC.

Only a few counts were recorded for this clonotype. The CDR3 is CASSLTGANSPLHF. The CDR3 DNA is TGTGCCAGCAGTTTAACAGGGGCCAATTCACCCCTCCACTTT. The genes are TRBV12-3 or TRBV12-4 and TRBJ1-6, with TRBD1 matching 7 bases. The J segment lost 7 bases and the V segment lost 2 bases, leaving 2 bases of the junction unmatched. CDR3 size: 14 residues.

The chain is built from TRBV29-1 and TRBJ2-1; possibly TRBD1 for D (6 bases). Germline CDR1 reads SQVTM; CDR2 reads ANQGSEA. CDR3 length equals 11 residues. Deletions cut 6 bases from V and 9 bases from J, with 12 bases between. In DNA form, the CDR3 reads TGCAGCGTCCGATCAGGGGCTGAGCAGTTCTTC. Protein product: CSVRSGAEQFF.

This clonotype was counted only a few times. The chain links TRBV14 to TRBJ2-3; 10 bases are a match to TRBD2. The length of the CDR3 is 15 residues. The trim removed 1 base at V and 4 bases at J, leaving 2 bases unmatched. Germline CDR1 is SGHDN and CDR2 is FVKESK. The CDR3 DNA is TGTGCCAGCAGCCAAGTGCTAGCGGGAGCAGATACGCAGTATTTT. This codes for CASSQVLAGADTQYF.

This clonotype occurred a few times. The chain recombines TRBV27 with TRBJ2-5, with D perhaps given as TRBD1 or TRBD2 (5 bases each). Trimming cost V 5 bases and J 0 bases, with 13 bases left between them. The V gene's germline CDR1 is MNHEY and CDR2 SMNVEV (reference sequence). The CDR3 totals 15 residues. CDR3 amino acids: CASSATGAYQETQYF. CDR3 nucleotide sequence: TGTGCCAGCAGTGCCACCGGGGCTTACCAAGAGACCCAGTACTTC.